This TCR beta chain was captured in a study of hypomethylating agent response in myelodysplastic syndrome. Study as a whole: Hypomethylating treatment was azacitidine in about 75% of the 11, decitabine in 3 of 11.

Each sample had roughly 430 ng DNA, as two 200 ng replicates, at survey resolution. Profiled with immunoSEQ multiplex PCR; TCRdb holds only in-frame clones, not every one. The top ten hold about 20% of the sample, which has under 6,000 clones, roughly four fifths seen once. The CDR3 extends over 14 amino acids. CDR1 and CDR2 (germline): SNHLY, FYNNEI. Between the trimmed V and J ends, which lost 11 bases and 4 bases, there was a span of 15 bases. This TCR derives from a human donor with myelodysplastic syndrome. Specimen: bone marrow, collected before or after starting hypomethylating agent treatment for myelodysplastic syndrome (not recorded which). V usage is TRBV2 and J usage is TRBJ1-6; possibly TRBD1 for D (5 bases). The chain's CDR3 is CAGRSGTYNSPLHF. DNA of the CDR3: TGTGCCGGACGCTCCGGGACGTATAATTCACCCCTCCACTTT. Complete variable domain (other parts from reference TRBV2 and TRBJ1-6): EPEVTQTPSHQVTQMGQEVILRCVPISNHLYFYWYRQILGQKVEFLVSFYNNEISEKSEIFDDQFSVERPDGSNFTLKIRSTKLEDSAMYFCAGRSGTYNSPLHFGNGTRLTVT.